The T cell receptor beta chain described here comes from a study of cytomegalovirus exposure and HLA in healthy donors. Overall study: A preliminary data release comprised about 85 million unique TCRs obtained from HLA-typed donors. Study-level findings and limits: Only CMV serostatus was available as immune exposure information. Among the most significant clusters, several appeared linked to common viral pathogens in a later analysis.

While unrecorded immune exposures were likely, the donors were nominally healthy when sampled. The CDR3 contains 18 residues. Trimming stripped 1 base from V and 2 bases from J, with 15 bases between. The germline V gene has CDR1 SGHNT and CDR2 YENEEA. Concerning this clone itself: The antigen remains undetermined.

Primers for the PCR totalled 60 Vbeta and 13 Jbeta. TCRdb's table, derived via immunoSEQ multiplex PCR, lists solely in-frame clones and lacks some. This table holds more than 95,000 clones, about 10% found once. The V and J genes are TRBV11-3 and TRBJ2-6; D ambiguous. The receptor was derived from a woman between 18 and 30 years old in good health and CMV-seropositive. The sequenced material came from PBMCs. The CDR3 DNA follows: TGTGCCAGCAGCTTAGCGGCAGGCCTTGAACCTGGGGCCAACGTCCTGACTTTC. Protein product: CASSLAAGLEPGANVLTF.